A single sample gave rise to the 7 T cell receptor beta chains below, sequenced in a study of blood T cell repertoires in COVID-19. Clones were sequenced by immunoSEQ multiplex PCR, and TCRdb holds only the in-frame ones, with some missing. The repertoire has 250,000 to 300,000 clones, 80% to 90% of them found once; the top ten carry more than 10%. Specimen: peripheral blood. Source of these receptors: a woman aged 25 to 39 with COVID-19, enrolled during active disease.

The chain uses TRBV7-8 and TRBJ2-1; D unclear. V lost 3 bases, J lost 5 bases, and 11 bases lay in between. There are 14 residues in the CDR3. Germline-derived CDR1 and CDR2 are SGHVS and FQNEAQ. The chain's CDR3 is CASSLSLSHNEQFF. CDR3 DNA sequence: TGTGCCAGCAGCTTGAGTCTATCCCACAATGAGCAGTTCTTC.

The chain is built from TRBV30 and TRBJ2-1; 11 bases are shared with TRBD2. The CDR3 has 14 amino acids. CDR1 GTSNPN and CDR2 SVGIG come from the germline V gene (reference sequence). The V gene end was trimmed by 4 bases and the J gene end by 4 bases; junction bases not matched to a gene: 3. This chain's CDR3 is CAWKRTSGYNEQFF. The CDR3 nucleotides read TGTGCCTGGAAAAGGACTAGCGGGTACAATGAGCAGTTCTTC.

J is TRBJ1-1 and V is TRBV7-8, with D possibly TRBD1 on 6 matching bases. In germline, CDR1 is SGHVS, CDR2 FQNEAQ. CDR3 size: 14 residues. Trimming took off 5 bases at V and 4 bases at J, with 14 bases between the two ends. CDR3 nucleotides: TGTGCCAGCAGCGAAGGGAACAGGGTCACTGAAGCTTTCTTT. As protein: CASSEGNRVTEAFF.

V usage is TRBV5-1 and J usage is TRBJ2-1, with 7 bases matching TRBD2. The CDR3 is made up of 15 amino acids. J lost 9 bases, V lost 5 bases, and 14 bases had no gene match. The germline V gene encodes CDR1 SGHRS and CDR2 YFSETQ. CDR3 sequence: CASSFTGTTHGEQFF. The CDR3 region has the DNA TGCGCCAGCAGTTTCACCGGGACTACTCACGGTGAGCAGTTCTTC.

The chain has TRBV5-5 and TRBJ1-3, with D perhaps matching TRBD1 (5 bases). The CDR3 has 15 residues. Between the trimmed V and J ends, which lost 4 bases and 3 bases, there was a span of 14 bases. Germline CDR1 and CDR2: SGHKS and YYEKEE (reference sequence). The CDR3 sequence: CASSASGDDGNTIYF. The DNA of the CDR3 is TGTGCCAGCAGCGCGTCGGGGGATGATGGAAACACCATATATTTT.

This clone was seen only a few times. This chain connects TRBV12-3 or TRBV12-4 to TRBJ1-1; D is unclear. There are 12 residues in the CDR3. With 6 bases removed from V and 6 bases from J, the gap between germline ends came to 11 bases. The CDR3: CASSSGGSEAFF. DNA for the CDR3: TGTGCCAGCAGCTCCGGAGGGTCTGAAGCTTTCTTT.

In DNA, the CDR3 is TGTGCCAGCAGCTTGGCACAGGGGAACACTGAAGCTTTCTTT. This sequence encodes CASSLAQGNTEAFF. The chain combines TRBV5-5 with TRBJ1-1; maybe TRBD1 (6 bases). V gave up 0 bases and J gave up 1 base, with 7 bases separating them. Looked up from germline, CDR1 is SGHKS and CDR2 is YYEKEE (reference sequence). The CDR3 sequence is 14 residues long.